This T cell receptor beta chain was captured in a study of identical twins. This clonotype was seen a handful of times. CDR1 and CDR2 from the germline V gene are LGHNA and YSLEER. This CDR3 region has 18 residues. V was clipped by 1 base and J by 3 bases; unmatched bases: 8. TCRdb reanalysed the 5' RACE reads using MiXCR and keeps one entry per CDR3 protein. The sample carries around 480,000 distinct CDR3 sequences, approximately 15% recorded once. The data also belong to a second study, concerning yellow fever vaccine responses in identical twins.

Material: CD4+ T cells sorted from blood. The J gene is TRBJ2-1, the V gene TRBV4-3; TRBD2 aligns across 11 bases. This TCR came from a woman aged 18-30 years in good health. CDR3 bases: TGCGCCAGCAGCCAAGGTTTGCGACTAGCGGGGTACTACAATGAGCAGTTCTTC. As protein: CASSQGLRLAGYYNEQFF.